The clone carrying this T cell receptor beta chain was recorded many times. Antigen unknown. The data stem from a study of T cell repertoires in cytomegalovirus infection. Overall study context: An indication of both CMV infection and matching HLA type came from public TCR beta signatures. Study-wide results and caveats: There were HLA-C-restricted CMV-specific TCR beta clonotypes dominating the ex vivo response. Carriage of CMV together with the relevant HLA was identifiable through cumulative public TCR beta family frequency.

A single record per CDR3 protein comes from TCRdb applying MiXCR to the reads. This table holds 150,000 to 200,000 distinct CDR3 sequences, around 15% found once. Material: PBMCs. The receptor was derived from a human donor in good health (CMV status not recorded). Some clones in this sample may be carry-over from other donors' samples.

The CDR3 DNA sequence: TGTGCCAGCAGCACCCGACAGAGCGAGCAGTACTTC. Protein product: CASSTRQSEQYF. This sequence joins TRBV7-8 and TRBJ2-7; the D gene is possibly TRBD1 (5 bases). This CDR3 has 12 residues. CDR1 SGHVS and CDR2 FQNEAQ come from the germline V gene. V was cut by 5 bases and J by 6 bases, with 11 bases left in between.